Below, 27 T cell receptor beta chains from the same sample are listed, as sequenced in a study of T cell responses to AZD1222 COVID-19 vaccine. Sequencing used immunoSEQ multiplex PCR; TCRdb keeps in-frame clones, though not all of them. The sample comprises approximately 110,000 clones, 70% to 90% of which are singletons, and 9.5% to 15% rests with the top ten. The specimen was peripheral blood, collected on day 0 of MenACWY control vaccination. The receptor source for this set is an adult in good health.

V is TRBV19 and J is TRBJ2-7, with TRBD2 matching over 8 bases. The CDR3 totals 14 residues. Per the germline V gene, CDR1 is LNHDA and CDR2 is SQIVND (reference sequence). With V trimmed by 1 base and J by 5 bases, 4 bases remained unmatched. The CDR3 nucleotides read TGTGCCAGTAGTATAGTGAGCGGGAGCAACGAGCAGTACTTC. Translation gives CASSIVSGSNEQYF.

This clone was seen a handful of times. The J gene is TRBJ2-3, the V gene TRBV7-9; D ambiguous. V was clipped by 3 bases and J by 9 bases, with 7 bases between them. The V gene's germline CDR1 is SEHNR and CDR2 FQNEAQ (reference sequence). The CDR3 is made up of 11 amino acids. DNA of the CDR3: TGTGCCAGCAGCTTCAACCAAACGCAGTATTTT. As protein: CASSFNQTQYF.

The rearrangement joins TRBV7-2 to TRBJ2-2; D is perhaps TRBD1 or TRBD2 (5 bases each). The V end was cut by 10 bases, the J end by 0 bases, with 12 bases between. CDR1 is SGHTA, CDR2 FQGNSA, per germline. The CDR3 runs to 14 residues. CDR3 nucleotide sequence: TGTGCCACGTCCGGGGCAGCGAACACCGGGGAGCTGTTTTTT. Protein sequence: CATSGAANTGELFF.

DNA for the CDR3: TGTGCCAGCAGTCCGGGACAGGGCAATCAGCCCCAGCATTTT. Translating gives CASSPGQGNQPQHF. V and J are TRBV6-5 and TRBJ1-5, with TRBD1 identical over 8 bases. Germline V gene sequence: CDR1 MNHEY, CDR2 SVGAGI. This CDR3 has 14 residues. J lost 2 bases, V lost 5 bases, and 2 bases had no gene match.

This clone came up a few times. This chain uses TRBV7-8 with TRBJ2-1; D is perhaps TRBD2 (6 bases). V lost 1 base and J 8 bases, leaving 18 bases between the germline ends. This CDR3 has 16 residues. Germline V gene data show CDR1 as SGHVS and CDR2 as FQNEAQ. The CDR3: CASSLGAPTSLDEQFF. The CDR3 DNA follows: TGTGCCAGCAGCTTAGGGGCCCCGACTAGTTTGGATGAGCAGTTCTTC. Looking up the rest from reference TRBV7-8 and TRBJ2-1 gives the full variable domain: GAGVSQSPRYKVAKRGQDVALRCDPISGHVSLFWYQQALGQGPEFLTYFQNEAQLDKSGLPSDRFFAERPEGSVSTLKIQRTQQEDSAVYLCASSLGAPTSLDEQFFGPGTRLTVL.

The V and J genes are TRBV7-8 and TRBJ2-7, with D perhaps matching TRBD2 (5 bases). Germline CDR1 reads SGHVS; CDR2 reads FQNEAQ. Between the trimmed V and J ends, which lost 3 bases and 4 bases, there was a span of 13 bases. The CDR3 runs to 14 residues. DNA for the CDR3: TGTGCCAGCAGCTTTGGAGGCAGCGAATACGAGCAGTACTTC. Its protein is CASSFGGSEYEQYF.

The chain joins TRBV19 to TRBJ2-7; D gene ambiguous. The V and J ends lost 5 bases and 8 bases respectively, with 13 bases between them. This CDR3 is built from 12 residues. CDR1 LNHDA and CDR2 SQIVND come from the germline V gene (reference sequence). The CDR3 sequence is CASSLPDRKQYF. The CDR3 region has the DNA TGTGCCAGTAGTCTGCCCGATAGGAAGCAGTACTTC.

The CDR3, as DNA: TGTGCCAGCAGCCAGGGACTAGCGGGGGGGCCAGGAGAGACCCAGTACTTC. Translated, it gives CASSQGLAGGPGETQYF. The chain uses TRBV3-1 (or the pseudogene TRBV3-2) and TRBJ2-5, with 16 bases aligning to TRBD2. The V and J ends lost 3 bases and 4 bases, in that order; junction bases with no gene match: 5. The CDR3 is made up of 17 amino acids. Germline CDR1 is LGHDT and CDR2 is YNNKEL (reference sequence).

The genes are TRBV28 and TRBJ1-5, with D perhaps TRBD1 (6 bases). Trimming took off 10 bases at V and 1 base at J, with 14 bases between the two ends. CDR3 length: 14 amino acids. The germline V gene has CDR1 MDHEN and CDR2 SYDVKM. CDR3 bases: TGTGCCACCAGAGGGGGAACCAGCAATCAGCCCCAGCATTTT. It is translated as CATRGGTSNQPQHF.

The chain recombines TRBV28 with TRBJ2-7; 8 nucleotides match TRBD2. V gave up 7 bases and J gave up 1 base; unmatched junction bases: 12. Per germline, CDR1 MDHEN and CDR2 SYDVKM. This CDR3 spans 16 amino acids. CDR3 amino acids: CASTSAGTSRSYEQYF. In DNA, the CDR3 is TGTGCCAGCACCTCAGCCGGGACTAGTCGATCCTACGAGCAGTACTTC.

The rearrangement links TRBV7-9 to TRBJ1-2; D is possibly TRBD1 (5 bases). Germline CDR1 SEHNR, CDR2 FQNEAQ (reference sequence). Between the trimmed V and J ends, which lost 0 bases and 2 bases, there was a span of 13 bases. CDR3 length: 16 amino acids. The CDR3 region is CASSLAPKGINYGYTF. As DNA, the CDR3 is TGTGCCAGCAGCTTAGCGCCAAAGGGGATAAACTATGGCTACACCTTC.

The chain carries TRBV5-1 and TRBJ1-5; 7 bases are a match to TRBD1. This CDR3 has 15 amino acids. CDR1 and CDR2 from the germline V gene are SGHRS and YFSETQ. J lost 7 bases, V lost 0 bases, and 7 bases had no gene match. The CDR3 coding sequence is TGCGCCAGCAGCTTGGAGGGCAGGGGGGGCCAGCCCCAGCATTTT. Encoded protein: CASSLEGRGGQPQHF. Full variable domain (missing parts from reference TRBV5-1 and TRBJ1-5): KAGVTQTPRYLIKTRGQQVTLSCSPISGHRSVSWYQQTPGQGLQFLFEYFSETQRNKGNFPGRFSGRQFSNSRSEMNVSTLELGDSALYLCASSLEGRGGQPQHFGDGTRLSIL.

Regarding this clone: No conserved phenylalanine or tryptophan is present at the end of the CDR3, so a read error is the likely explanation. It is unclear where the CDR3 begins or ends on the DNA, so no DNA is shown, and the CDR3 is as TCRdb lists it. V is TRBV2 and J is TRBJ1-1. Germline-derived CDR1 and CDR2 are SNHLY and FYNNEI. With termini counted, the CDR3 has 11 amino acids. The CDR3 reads CASSDVSPLFI.

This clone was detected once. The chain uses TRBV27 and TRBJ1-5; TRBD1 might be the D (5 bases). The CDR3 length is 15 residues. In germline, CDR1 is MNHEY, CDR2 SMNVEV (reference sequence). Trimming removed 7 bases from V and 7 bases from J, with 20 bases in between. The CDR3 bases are TGTGCCAGCACCCACTCCGGGGCCCCGGGACAGCCCCAGCATTTT. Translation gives CASTHSGAPGQPQHF.

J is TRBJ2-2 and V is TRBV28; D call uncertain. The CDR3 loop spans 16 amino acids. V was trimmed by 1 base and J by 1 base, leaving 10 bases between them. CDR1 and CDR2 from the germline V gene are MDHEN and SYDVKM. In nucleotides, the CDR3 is TGTGCCAGCAGTTTATCGGCCATTGGGAACACCGGGGAGCTGTTTTTT. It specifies CASSLSAIGNTGELFF.

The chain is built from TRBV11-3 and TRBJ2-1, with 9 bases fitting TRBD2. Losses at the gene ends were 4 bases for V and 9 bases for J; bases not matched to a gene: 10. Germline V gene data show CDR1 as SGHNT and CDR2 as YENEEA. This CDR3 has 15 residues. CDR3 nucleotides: TGTGCCAGCAGCTCTTACGGGACTAGCTCTACTGAGCAGTTCTTC. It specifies CASSSYGTSSTEQFF.

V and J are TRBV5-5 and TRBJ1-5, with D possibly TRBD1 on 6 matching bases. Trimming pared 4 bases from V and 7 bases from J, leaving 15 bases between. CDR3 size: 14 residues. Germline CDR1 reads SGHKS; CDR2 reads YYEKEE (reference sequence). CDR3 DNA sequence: TGTGCCAGCAGCCAGTGGGGGGCAAAGCAGCCCCAGCATTTT. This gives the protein CASSQWGAKQPQHF.

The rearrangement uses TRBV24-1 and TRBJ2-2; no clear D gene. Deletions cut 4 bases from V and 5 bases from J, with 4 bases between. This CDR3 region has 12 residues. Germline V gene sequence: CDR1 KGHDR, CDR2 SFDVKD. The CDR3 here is CATSESTGELFF. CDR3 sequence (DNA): TGTGCCACCAGTGAGTCGACCGGGGAGCTGTTTTTT.

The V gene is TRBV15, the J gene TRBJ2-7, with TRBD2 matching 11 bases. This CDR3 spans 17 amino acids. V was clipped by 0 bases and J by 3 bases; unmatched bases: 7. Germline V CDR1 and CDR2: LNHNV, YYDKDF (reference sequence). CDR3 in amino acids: CATSREDLLAGDYEQYF. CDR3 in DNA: TGTGCCACCAGCAGAGAAGACTTACTAGCGGGGGACTACGAGCAGTACTTC. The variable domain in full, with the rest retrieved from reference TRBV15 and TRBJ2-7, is DAMVIQNPRYQVTQFGKPVTLSCSQTLNHNVMYWYQQKSSQAPKLLFHYYDKDFNNEADTPDNFQSRRPNTSFCFLDIRSPGLGDTAMYLCATSREDLLAGDYEQYFGPGTRLTVT.

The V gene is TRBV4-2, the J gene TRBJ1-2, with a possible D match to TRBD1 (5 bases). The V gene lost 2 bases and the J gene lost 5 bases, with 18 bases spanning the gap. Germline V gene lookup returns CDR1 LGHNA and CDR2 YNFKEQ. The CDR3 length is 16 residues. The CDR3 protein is CASSQSSGYSGYGYTF. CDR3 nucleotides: TGTGCCAGCAGCCAAAGCTCAGGGTACAGTGGTTATGGCTACACCTTC.

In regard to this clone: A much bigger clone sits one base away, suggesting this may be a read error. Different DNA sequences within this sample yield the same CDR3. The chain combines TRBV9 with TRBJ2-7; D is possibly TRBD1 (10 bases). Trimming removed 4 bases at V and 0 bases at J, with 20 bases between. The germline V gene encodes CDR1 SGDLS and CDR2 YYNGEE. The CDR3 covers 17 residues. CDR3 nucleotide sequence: TGTGCCAGCAGCCCGCGGGGGGGGACAGGGGTCTCCTACGAGCAGTACTTC. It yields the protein CASSPRGGTGVSYEQYF.

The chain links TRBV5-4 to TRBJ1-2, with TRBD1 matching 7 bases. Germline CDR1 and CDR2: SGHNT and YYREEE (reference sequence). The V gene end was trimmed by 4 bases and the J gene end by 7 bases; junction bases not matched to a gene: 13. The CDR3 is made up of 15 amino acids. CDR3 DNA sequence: TGTGCCAGCAGCAACCGGGACAGTCGGAATCTTGGCTACACCTTC. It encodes CASSNRDSRNLGYTF.

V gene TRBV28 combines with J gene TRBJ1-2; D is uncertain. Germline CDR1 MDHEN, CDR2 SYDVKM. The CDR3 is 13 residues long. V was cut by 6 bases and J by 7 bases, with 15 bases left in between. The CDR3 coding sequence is TGTGCCAGCAGGCCGACAAATTACGGTGGCTACACCTTC. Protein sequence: CASRPTNYGGYTF.

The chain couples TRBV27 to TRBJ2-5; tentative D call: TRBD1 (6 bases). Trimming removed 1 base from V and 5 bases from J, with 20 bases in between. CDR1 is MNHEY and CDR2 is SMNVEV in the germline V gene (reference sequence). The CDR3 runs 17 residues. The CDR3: CASSLLGHDRRYETQYF. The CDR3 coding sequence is TGTGCCAGCAGTTTATTGGGTCACGACAGGCGGTATGAGACCCAGTACTTC.

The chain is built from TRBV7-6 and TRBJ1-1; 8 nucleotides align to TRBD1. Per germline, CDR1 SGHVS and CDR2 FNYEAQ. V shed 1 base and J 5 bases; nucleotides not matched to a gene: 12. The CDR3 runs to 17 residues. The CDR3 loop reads CASSLGYRGALGTEAFF. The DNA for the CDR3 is TGTGCCAGCAGCTTAGGTTACAGGGGGGCCCTGGGTACTGAAGCTTTCTTT.

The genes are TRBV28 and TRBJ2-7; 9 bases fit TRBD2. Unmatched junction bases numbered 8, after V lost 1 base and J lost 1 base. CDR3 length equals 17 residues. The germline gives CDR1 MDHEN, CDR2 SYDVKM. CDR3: CASSLYSGGISSYEQYF. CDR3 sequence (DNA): TGTGCCAGCAGTTTATACAGCGGGGGGATCTCATCCTACGAGCAGTACTTC.

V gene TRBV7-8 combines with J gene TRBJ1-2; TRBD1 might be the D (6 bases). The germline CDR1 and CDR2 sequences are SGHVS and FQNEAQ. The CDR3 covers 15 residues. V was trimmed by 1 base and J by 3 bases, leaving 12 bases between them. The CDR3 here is CASSLVGRGDYGYTF. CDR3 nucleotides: TGTGCCAGCAGCTTAGTGGGCAGGGGCGACTATGGCTACACCTTC.